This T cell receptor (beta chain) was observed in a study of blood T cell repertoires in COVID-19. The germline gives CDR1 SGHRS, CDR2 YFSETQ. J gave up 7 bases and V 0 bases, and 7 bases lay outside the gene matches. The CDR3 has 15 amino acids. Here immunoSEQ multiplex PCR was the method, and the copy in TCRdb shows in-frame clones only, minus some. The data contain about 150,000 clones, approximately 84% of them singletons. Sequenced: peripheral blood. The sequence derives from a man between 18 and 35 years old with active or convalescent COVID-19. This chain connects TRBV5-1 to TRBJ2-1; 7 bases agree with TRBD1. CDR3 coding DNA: TGCGCCAGCAGCTTGGGAGGGGGCGATATTAATGAGCAGTTCTTC. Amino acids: CASSLGGGDINEQFF.